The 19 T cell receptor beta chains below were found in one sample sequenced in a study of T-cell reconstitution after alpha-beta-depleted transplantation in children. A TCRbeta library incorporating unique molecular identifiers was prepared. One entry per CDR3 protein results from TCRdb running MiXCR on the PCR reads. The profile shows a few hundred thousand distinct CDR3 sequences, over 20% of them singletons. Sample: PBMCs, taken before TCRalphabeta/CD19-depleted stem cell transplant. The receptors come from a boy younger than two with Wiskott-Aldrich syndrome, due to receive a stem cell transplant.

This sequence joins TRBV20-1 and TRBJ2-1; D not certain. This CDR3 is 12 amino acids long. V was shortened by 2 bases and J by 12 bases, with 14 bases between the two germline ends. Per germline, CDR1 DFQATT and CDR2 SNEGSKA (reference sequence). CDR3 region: CSARNPDQPQFF. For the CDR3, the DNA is TGCAGTGCTAGAAACCCCGACCAACCGCAGTTCTTC.

CDR3 sequence: CASSRDDRGKGEKLFF. DNA of the CDR3: TGCGCCAGCAGCCGGGACGACAGGGGGAAGGGCGAAAAACTGTTTTTT. The V call is TRBV5-1, the J call TRBJ1-4; 9 bases are shared with TRBD1. J was trimmed by 8 bases and V by 4 bases; bases with no gene match: 12. Per germline, CDR1 SGHRS and CDR2 YFSETQ. The CDR3 extends over 16 amino acids.

The DNA of the CDR3 is TGTGCCAGCAGACCGGGACTAGCTAGTGATACGCAGTATTTT. Its protein product is CASRPGLASDTQYF. The chain employs TRBV6-1 and TRBJ2-3; 9 nucleotides align to TRBD2. From germline, CDR1 is MNHNS and CDR2 SASEGT. The CDR3 runs 14 residues. The V and J ends lost 6 bases and 6 bases, in that order; junction bases with no gene match: 7.

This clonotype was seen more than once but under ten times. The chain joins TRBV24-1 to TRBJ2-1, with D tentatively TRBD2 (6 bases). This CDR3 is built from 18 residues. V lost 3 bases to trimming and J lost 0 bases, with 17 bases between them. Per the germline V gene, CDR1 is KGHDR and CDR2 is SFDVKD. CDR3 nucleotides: TGTGCCACCAGTGATGGAACTAGCTACGTCAGCTCCTACAATGAGCAGTTCTTC. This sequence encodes CATSDGTSYVSSYNEQFF.

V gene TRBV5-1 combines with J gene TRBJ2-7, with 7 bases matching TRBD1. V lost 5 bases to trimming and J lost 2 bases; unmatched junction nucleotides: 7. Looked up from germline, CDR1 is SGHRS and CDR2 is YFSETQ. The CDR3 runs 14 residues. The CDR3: CASRRDRATYEQYF. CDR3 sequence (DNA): TGCGCCAGCAGGAGGGACAGAGCCACCTACGAGCAGTACTTC.

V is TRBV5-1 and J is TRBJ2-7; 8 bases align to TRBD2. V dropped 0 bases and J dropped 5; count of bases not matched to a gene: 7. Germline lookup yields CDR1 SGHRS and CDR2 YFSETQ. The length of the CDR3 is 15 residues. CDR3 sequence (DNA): TGCGCCAGCAGCTTGGCCCGGACTAGCTGGAACGAGCAGTACTTC. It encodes CASSLARTSWNEQYF.

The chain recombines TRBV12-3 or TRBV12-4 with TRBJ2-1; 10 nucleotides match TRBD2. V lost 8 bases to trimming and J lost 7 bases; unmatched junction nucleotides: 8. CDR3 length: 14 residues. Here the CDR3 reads CASVPGLAQNEQFF. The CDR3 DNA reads TGTGCCAGCGTACCGGGACTAGCGCAAAATGAGCAGTTCTTC.

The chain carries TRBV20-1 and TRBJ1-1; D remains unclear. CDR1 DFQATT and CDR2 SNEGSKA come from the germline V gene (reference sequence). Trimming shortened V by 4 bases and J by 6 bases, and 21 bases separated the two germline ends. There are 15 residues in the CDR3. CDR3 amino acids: CSAKVAAHIRPEAFF. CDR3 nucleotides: TGCAGTGCTAAAGTCGCGGCTCATATCAGACCTGAAGCTTTCTTT.

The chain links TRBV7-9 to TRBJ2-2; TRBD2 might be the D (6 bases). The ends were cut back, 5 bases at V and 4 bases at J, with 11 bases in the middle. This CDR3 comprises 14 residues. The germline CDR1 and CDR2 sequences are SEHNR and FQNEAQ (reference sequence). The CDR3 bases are TGTGCCAGCAGCATGGGACTCCTCACCGGGGAGCTGTTTTTT. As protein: CASSMGLLTGELFF.

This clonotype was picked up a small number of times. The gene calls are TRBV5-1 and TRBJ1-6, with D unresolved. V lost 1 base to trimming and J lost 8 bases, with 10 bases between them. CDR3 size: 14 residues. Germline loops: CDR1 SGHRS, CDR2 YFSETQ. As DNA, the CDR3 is TGCGCCAGCAGCTTGCCCAACTTGGATTCACCCCTCCACTTT. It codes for CASSLPNLDSPLHF.

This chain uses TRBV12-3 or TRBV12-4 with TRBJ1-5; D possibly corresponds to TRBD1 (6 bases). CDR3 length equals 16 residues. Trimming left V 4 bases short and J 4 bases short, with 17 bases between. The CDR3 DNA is TGTGCCAGCAGTTCCCAGTTGGGGGGGCCAAATCAGCCCCAGCATTTT. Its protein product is CASSSQLGGPNQPQHF.

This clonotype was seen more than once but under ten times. The CDR3 sequence: CASSQGARTQETQYF. As DNA, the CDR3 is TGCGCCAGCAGCCAAGGAGCCCGGACACAAGAGACCCAGTACTTC. The chain joins TRBV4-1 to TRBJ2-5; a weak D match, TRBD1 (5 bases). The CDR3 contains 15 residues. Per the germline V gene, CDR1 is MGHRA and CDR2 is YSYEKL. V lost 1 base to trimming and J lost 2 bases, with 11 bases between them.

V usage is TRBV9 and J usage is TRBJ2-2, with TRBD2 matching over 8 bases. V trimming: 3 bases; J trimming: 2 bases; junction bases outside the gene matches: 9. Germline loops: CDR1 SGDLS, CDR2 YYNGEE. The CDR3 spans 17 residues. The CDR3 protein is CASSDRLAPTNTGELFF. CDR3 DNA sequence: TGTGCCAGCAGCGATCGACTAGCGCCCACCAACACCGGGGAGCTGTTTTTT.

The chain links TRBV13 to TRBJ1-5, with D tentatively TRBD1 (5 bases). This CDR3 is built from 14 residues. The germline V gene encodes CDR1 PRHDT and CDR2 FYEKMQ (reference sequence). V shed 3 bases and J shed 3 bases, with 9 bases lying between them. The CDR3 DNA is TGTGCCAGCAGCTTTGGGGGAATCAATCAGCCCCAGCATTTT. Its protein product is CASSFGGINQPQHF.

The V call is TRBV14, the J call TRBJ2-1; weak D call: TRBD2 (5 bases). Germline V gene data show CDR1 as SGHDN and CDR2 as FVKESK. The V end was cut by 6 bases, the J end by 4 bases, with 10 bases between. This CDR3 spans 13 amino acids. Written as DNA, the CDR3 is TGTGCCAGCAGTCGACGGGGATACAATGAGCAGTTCTTC. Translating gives CASSRRGYNEQFF.

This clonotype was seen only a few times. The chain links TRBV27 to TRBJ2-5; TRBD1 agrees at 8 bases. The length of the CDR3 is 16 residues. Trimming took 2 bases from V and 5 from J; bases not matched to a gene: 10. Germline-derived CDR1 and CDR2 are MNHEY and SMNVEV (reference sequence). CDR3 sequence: CASSLGQGRPGETQYF. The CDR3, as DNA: TGTGCCAGCAGTTTAGGACAGGGTCGTCCCGGGGAGACCCAGTACTTC.

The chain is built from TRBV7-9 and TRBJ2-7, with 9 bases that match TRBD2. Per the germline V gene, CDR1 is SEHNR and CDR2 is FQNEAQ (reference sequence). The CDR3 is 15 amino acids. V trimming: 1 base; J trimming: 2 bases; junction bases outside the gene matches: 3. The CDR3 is CASSLVSGSTYEQYF. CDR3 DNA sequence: TGTGCCAGCAGCTTAGTTAGCGGGAGTACCTACGAGCAGTACTTC.

The CDR3 coding sequence is TGTGCCAGCAGCTCACAACAGACCGGGACTAGCCCAAATGAGCAGTTCTTC. Its translation: CASSSQQTGTSPNEQFF. The chain links TRBV7-2 to TRBJ2-1; TRBD2 matches 9 bases. The V gene end was trimmed by 4 bases and the J gene end by 7 bases; junction bases not matched to a gene: 14. The CDR3 is made up of 17 amino acids. In germline, CDR1 is SGHTA, CDR2 FQGNSA.

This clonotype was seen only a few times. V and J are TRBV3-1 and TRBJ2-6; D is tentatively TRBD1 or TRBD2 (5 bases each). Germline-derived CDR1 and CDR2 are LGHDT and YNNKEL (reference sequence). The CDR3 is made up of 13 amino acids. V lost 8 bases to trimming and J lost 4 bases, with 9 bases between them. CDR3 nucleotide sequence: TGTGCCAGCGGGGGTAGCGGGGCCAACGTCCTGACTTTC. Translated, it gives CASGGSGANVLTF.